These 21 T cell receptor beta chains were sequenced from one sample in a study of blood T cell repertoires in COVID-19. Method: immunoSEQ multiplex PCR; TCRdb's copy keeps in-frame clones and lacks some. The sample yields 300,000 to 500,000 clones, approximately 85% seen once. Sequenced sample: PBMCs or T cells enriched from blood (not recorded which). These receptors came from a woman between 40 and 50 years old with acute COVID-19.

This clone occurred a few times. The chain uses TRBV19 and TRBJ2-2, with D maybe TRBD1 (6 bases). Germline V lookup: CDR1 LNHDA, CDR2 SQIVND (reference sequence). This CDR3 is 17 amino acids long. Trimming removed 5 bases at V and 0 bases at J, with 16 bases between. The CDR3 protein is CASSVKGHLPNTGELFF. DNA for the CDR3: TGTGCCAGTAGTGTAAAGGGACATTTACCGAACACCGGGGAGCTGTTTTTT.

The chain joins TRBV3-1 (or the pseudogene TRBV3-2) to TRBJ1-6; the match to TRBD1 covers 7 bases. V was pared by 5 bases and J by 4 bases, with 5 bases of the junction left unmatched. This CDR3 contains 15 residues. Looked up from germline, CDR1 is LGHDT and CDR2 is YNNKEL (reference sequence). The CDR3 protein is CASSARDSYNSPLHF. CDR3 DNA: TGTGCCAGCAGCGCCCGGGACAGTTATAATTCACCCCTCCACTTT.

The chain is built from TRBV27 and TRBJ2-6; tentatively, D is TRBD1 (6 bases). The germline V gene has CDR1 MNHEY and CDR2 SMNVEV (reference sequence). The germline V and J ends were trimmed by 5 bases and 2 bases, with 7 bases remaining between them. The CDR3 runs 14 residues. The CDR3 protein is CASSQGTGANVLTF. The CDR3, as DNA: TGTGCCAGCAGTCAGGGGACTGGGGCCAACGTCCTGACTTTC.

This chain connects TRBV11-2 to TRBJ1-4; TRBD1 matches 8 bases. Germline V gene sequence: CDR1 SGHAT, CDR2 FQNNGV. V was clipped by 4 bases and J by 3 bases; unmatched bases: 10. This CDR3 contains 17 residues. The CDR3 loop reads CASSSYRGARANEKLFF. Written as DNA, the CDR3 is TGTGCCAGCAGCTCTTACAGGGGGGCGCGGGCTAATGAAAAACTGTTTTTT.

V and J are TRBV4-1 and TRBJ2-1, with D perhaps matching TRBD2 (6 bases). V lost 2 bases and J lost 6, with 14 bases in between. Germline V CDR1 and CDR2: MGHRA, YSYEKL. The CDR3 extends over 15 amino acids. The CDR3 DNA sequence: TGCGCCAGCAGCCAAACCCCGGCGGGGTCCAATGAGCAGTTCTTC. It codes for CASSQTPAGSNEQFF.

The chain has TRBV2 and TRBJ2-1, with 12 bases that match TRBD1. V dropped 1 base and J dropped 4; count of bases not matched to a gene: 5. CDR3 length: 17 residues. Germline V gene data show CDR1 as SNHLY and CDR2 as FYNNEI. CDR3 sequence: CASSEEGTGGAYNEQFF. The CDR3 coding sequence is TGTGCCAGCAGTGAAGAAGGGACAGGGGGCGCTTACAATGAGCAGTTCTTC.

The table lists this clone with a count of one. The chain has TRBV27 and TRBJ2-5; the D gene is possibly TRBD2 (5 bases). The CDR3 is 21 residues long. Trimming stripped 1 base from V and 1 base from J, with 28 bases between. In germline, CDR1 is MNHEY, CDR2 SMNVEV (reference sequence). This CDR3 reads CASSLFAPNVARASLQETQYF. The CDR3 nucleotides are TGTGCCAGCAGTTTATTTGCCCCTAATGTGGCGCGGGCATCCCTCCAAGAGACCCAGTACTTC.

The chain has TRBV7-9 and TRBJ1-2; TRBD1 aligns across 7 bases. The V segment lost 0 bases and the J segment 6 bases; nucleotides outside the gene matches: 7. From germline, CDR1 is SEHNR and CDR2 FQNEAQ (reference sequence). The CDR3 is 15 amino acids. CDR3 residues: CASSLAGGGGNGYTF. DNA of the CDR3: TGTGCCAGCAGCTTAGCGGGAGGAGGGGGCAATGGCTACACCTTC. Drawing the rest from reference TRBV7-9 and TRBJ1-2, the complete variable domain is DTGVSQNPRHKITKRGQNVTFRCDPISEHNRLYWYRQTLGQGPEFLTYFQNEAQLEKSRLLSDRFSAERPKGSFSTLEIQRTEQGDSAMYLCASSLAGGGGNGYTFGSGTRLTVV.

The chain joins TRBV4-1 to TRBJ1-4; 7 bases fit TRBD1. This CDR3 contains 16 residues. Germline values: CDR1 MGHRA, CDR2 YSYEKL. The junction had 6 bases not matched to a gene; V was cut back by 1 base and J by 4 bases. CDR3 sequence (DNA): TGCGCCAGCAGCCAAGGCTCCGGGACAGTTAATGAAAAACTGTTTTTT. Its protein product is CASSQGSGTVNEKLFF.

The CDR3 region is CASSSTVNTEAFF. CDR3 nucleotides: TGTGCCAGTAGTTCTACAGTGAACACTGAAGCTTTCTTT. The gene calls are TRBV19 and TRBJ1-1; D ambiguous. The length of the CDR3 is 13 residues. V was cut by 5 bases and J by 0 bases, with 7 bases left in between. CDR1 and CDR2 from the germline V gene are LNHDA and SQIVND (reference sequence).

This sequence joins TRBV30 and TRBJ2-3, with D uncertain. CDR3 length: 14 residues. The V gene's germline CDR1 is GTSNPN and CDR2 SVGIG (reference sequence). Trimming took 1 base from V and 6 from J, leaving 14 bases between them. This chain's CDR3 is CAWSEEENTDTQYF. The CDR3 DNA sequence: TGTGCCTGGAGTGAAGAGGAAAACACGGATACGCAGTATTTT.

J is TRBJ1-4 and V is TRBV15; the D gene is possibly TRBD1 (5 bases). This CDR3 has 13 residues. Germline-derived CDR1 and CDR2 are LNHNV and YYDKDF (reference sequence). Deletions cut 3 bases from V and 8 bases from J, with 10 bases between. CDR3 protein: CATSRGQYEKLFF. For the CDR3, the DNA is TGTGCCACCAGCAGGGGGCAATACGAAAAACTGTTTTTT. The full variable domain, completed using reference TRBV15 and TRBJ1-4, is DAMVIQNPRYQVTQFGKPVTLSCSQTLNHNVMYWYQQKSSQAPKLLFHYYDKDFNNEADTPDNFQSRRPNTSFCFLDIRSPGLGDTAMYLCATSRGQYEKLFFGSGTQLSVL.

The chain carries TRBV20-1 and TRBJ1-2, with a possible D match to TRBD1 (6 bases). Looked up from germline, CDR1 is DFQATT and CDR2 is SNEGSKA (reference sequence). V lost 3 bases and J lost 2, with 16 bases in between. The CDR3 spans 15 residues. The CDR3 sequence is CSASQGRYGNYGYTF. The DNA of the CDR3 is TGCAGTGCTAGTCAGGGGCGCTACGGGAACTATGGCTACACCTTC.

The chain employs TRBV29-1 and TRBJ1-2, with D maybe TRBD1 (5 bases). V was pared by 6 bases and J by 5 bases, with 22 bases between. This CDR3 has 15 amino acids. From germline, CDR1 is SQVTM and CDR2 ANQGSEA. For the CDR3, the DNA is TGCAGCGTCCAGACATCCCAGGGAATTTGGTATGGCTACACCTTC. Translating gives CSVQTSQGIWYGYTF.

The J gene is TRBJ1-1, the V gene TRBV12-5; D is undetermined. The CDR3 consists of 15 residues. V was shortened by 1 base and J by 1 base, with 10 bases between the two germline ends. Germline values: CDR1 LGHNT, CDR2 FRNRAP. The CDR3 region has the DNA TGTGCTAGTGGTTTGGGCTCGAGGCAGAACACTGAAGCTTTCTTT. Protein sequence: CASGLGSRQNTEAFF. The entire variable domain, with the rest obtained from reference TRBV12-5 and TRBJ1-1, is as follows: DARVTQTPRHKVTEMGQEVTMRCQPILGHNTVFWYRQTMMQGLELLAYFRNRAPLDDSGMPKDRFSAEMPDATLATLKIQPSEPRDSAVYFCASGLGSRQNTEAFFGQGTRLTVV.

The chain is built from TRBV5-8 and TRBJ1-6, with TRBD1 matching over 7 bases. The germline gives CDR1 SGHTS, CDR2 YDEGEE. The CDR3 sequence is 17 residues long. Germline trimming cut 4 bases from V and 8 bases from J; bases unmatched to any gene: 15. CDR3 protein: CASSVNRGGIVYSPLHF. The DNA of the CDR3 is TGTGCCAGCAGCGTCAACAGGGGCGGCATCGTTTATTCACCCCTCCACTTT.

The chain employs TRBV30 and TRBJ1-2; 10 positions match TRBD1. This CDR3 is built from 15 residues. Germline V gene data show CDR1 as GTSNPN and CDR2 as SVGIG (reference sequence). V shed 3 bases, J shed 8 bases, and the junction held 12 bases outside the gene matches. CDR3 bases: TGTGCCTGGAGATTCCCCGGGACAGGGGCCCGGGGCTACACCTTC. It codes for CAWRFPGTGARGYTF. Complete variable domain (other parts from reference TRBV30 and TRBJ1-2): SQTIHQWPATLVQPVGSPLSLECTVEGTSNPNLYWYRQAAGRGLQLLFYSVGIGQISSEVPQNLSASRPQDRQFILSSKKLLLSDSGFYLCAWRFPGTGARGYTFGSGTRLTVV.

The chain couples TRBV10-3 to TRBJ1-2, with D unresolved. Germline assignment: CDR1 ENHRY and CDR2 SYGVKD. The CDR3 is made up of 16 amino acids. With 4 bases removed from V and 0 bases from J, the gap between germline ends came to 15 bases. The DNA for the CDR3 is TGTGCCATCAGTGTCTCTGGGGAGGGCCCTAACTATGGCTACACCTTC. It codes for CAISVSGEGPNYGYTF.

The CDR3 here is CASSGRQDEQFF. The CDR3 DNA reads as TGTGCCAGCAGTGGGAGACAGGATGAGCAGTTCTTC. The chain is built from TRBV2 and TRBJ2-1, with a possible D match to TRBD1 (6 bases). V was trimmed by 4 bases and J by 8 bases, leaving 9 bases between them. CDR3 length: 12 residues. CDR1 is SNHLY and CDR2 is FYNNEI in the germline V gene.

This chain links TRBV11-2 with TRBJ2-3; 12 bases are shared with TRBD2. There are 17 residues in the CDR3. V lost 1 base, J lost 6 bases, and 8 bases stayed unmatched. The germline V gene has CDR1 SGHAT and CDR2 FQNNGV. The CDR3 DNA reads TGTGCCAGCAGCTTAGTTTCCCTAGCGGGGGGGCCCGATACGCAGTATTTT. It is translated as CASSLVSLAGGPDTQYF.

This chain uses TRBV5-1 with TRBJ2-6, with D perhaps matching TRBD1 (5 bases). CDR1 is SGHRS and CDR2 is YFSETQ in the germline V gene. V was pared by 8 bases and J by 5 bases, with 11 bases between. The CDR3 is 13 residues long. The CDR3 sequence: CASQGVRANVLTF. The CDR3 DNA sequence: TGCGCCAGTCAGGGTGTGAGGGCCAACGTCCTGACTTTC.